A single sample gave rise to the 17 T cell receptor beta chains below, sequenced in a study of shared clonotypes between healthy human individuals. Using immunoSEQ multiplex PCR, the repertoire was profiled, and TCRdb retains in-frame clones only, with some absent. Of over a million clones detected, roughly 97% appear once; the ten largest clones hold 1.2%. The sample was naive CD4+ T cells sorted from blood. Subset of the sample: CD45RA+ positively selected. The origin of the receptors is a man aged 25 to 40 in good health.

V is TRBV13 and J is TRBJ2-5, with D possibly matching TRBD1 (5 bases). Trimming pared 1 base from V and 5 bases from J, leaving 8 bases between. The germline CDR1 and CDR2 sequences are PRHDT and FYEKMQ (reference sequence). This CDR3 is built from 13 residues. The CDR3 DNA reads TGTGCCAGCAGCTTAGACTACAGGGAGACCCAGTACTTC. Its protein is CASSLDYRETQYF.

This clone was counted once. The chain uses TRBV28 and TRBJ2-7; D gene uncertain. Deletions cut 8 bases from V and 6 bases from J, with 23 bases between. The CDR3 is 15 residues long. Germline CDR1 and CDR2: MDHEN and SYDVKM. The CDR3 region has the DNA TGTGCCAGCTCCCCCGCGGATACTACATTCTTCGAGCAGTACTTC. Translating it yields CASSPADTTFFEQYF.

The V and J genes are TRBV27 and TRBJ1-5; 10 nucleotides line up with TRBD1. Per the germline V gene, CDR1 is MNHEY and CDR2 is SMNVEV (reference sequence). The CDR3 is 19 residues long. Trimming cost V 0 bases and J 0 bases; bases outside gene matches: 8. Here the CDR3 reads CASSLSGTGAQYSNQPQHF. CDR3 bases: TGTGCCAGCAGTTTATCCGGGACAGGGGCTCAATATAGCAATCAGCCCCAGCATTTT.

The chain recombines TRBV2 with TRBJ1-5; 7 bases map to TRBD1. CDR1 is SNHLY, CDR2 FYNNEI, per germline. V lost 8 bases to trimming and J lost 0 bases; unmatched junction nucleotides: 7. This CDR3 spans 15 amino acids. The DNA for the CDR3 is TGTGCCAGCGGCCGACAGGGATCTAGCAATCAGCCCCAGCATTTT. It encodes CASGRQGSSNQPQHF.

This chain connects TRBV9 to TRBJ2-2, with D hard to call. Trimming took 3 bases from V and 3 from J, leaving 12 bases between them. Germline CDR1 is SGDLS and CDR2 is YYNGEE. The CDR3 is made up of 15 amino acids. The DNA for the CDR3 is TGTGCCAGCAGCGCAACCAGAGGTCACACCGGGGAGCTGTTTTTT. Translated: CASSATRGHTGELFF.

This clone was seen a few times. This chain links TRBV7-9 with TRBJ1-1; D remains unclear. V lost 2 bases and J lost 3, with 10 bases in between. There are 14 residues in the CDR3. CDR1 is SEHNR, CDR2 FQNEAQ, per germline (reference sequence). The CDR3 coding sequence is TGTGCCAGCAGCTTACTGGGCGATGACACTGAAGCTTTCTTT. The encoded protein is CASSLLGDDTEAFF.

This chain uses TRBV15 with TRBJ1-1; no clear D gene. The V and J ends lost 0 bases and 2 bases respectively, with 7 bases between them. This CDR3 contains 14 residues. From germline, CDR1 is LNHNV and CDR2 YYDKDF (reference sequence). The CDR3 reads CATSRDQENTEAFF. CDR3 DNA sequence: TGTGCCACCAGCAGAGATCAAGAAAACACTGAAGCTTTCTTT.

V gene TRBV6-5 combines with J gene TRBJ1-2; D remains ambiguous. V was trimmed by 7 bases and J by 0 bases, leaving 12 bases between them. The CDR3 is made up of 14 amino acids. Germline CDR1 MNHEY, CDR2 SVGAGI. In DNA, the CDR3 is TGTGCCAGCACAGGAGTCCCAGCTAACTATGGCTACACCTTC. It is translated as CASTGVPANYGYTF.

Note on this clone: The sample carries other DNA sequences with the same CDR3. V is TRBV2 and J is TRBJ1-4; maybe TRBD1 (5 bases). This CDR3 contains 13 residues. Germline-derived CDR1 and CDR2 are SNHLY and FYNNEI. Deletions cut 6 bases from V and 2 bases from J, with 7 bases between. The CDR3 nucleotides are TGTGCCAGCAGGGGGACGACTAATGAAAAACTGTTTTTT. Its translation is CASRGTTNEKLFF.

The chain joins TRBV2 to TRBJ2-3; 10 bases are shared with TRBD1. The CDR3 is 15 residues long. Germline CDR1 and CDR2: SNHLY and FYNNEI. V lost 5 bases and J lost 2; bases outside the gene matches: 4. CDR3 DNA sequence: TGTGCCAGCAGTTCTGACAGGGGGCTCACAGATACGCAGTATTTT. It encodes CASSSDRGLTDTQYF.

For the CDR3, the DNA is TGTGCCACCAGCAGAGCGATCCCTGGGGAGCAGTACTTC. This sequence encodes CATSRAIPGEQYF. V gene TRBV15 combines with J gene TRBJ2-7; unclear D gene. Trimming took 1 base from V and 7 from J, leaving 11 bases between them. The CDR3 is made up of 13 amino acids. Germline V gene lookup returns CDR1 LNHNV and CDR2 YYDKDF (reference sequence). Together with reference TRBV15 and TRBJ2-7, the CDR3 gives the full variable domain: DAMVIQNPRYQVTQFGKPVTLSCSQTLNHNVMYWYQQKSSQAPKLLFHYYDKDFNNEADTPDNFQSRRPNTSFCFLDIRSPGLGDTAMYLCATSRAIPGEQYFGPGTRLTVT.

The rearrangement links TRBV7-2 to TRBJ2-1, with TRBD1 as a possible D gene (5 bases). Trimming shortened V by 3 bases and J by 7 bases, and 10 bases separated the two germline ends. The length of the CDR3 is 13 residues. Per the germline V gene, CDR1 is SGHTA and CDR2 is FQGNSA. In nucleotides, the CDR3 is TGTGCCAGCAGCTTCCCAGGGATAAATGAGCAGTTCTTC. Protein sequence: CASSFPGINEQFF.

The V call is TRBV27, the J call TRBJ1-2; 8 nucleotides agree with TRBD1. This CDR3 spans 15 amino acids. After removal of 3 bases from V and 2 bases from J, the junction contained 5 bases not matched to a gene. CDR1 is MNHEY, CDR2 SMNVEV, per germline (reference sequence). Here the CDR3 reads CASSFRGLGNYGYTF. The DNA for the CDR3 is TGTGCCAGCAGTTTCAGGGGGCTCGGGAACTATGGCTACACCTTC.

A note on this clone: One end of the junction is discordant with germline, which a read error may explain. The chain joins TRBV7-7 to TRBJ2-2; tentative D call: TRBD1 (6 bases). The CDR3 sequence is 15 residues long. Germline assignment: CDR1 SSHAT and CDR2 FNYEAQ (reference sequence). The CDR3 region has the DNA TGTGCTAGCAGTCTACAGGGCTCGAACACCGGGGAGCTGTTTTTT. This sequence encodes CASSLQGSNTGELFF.

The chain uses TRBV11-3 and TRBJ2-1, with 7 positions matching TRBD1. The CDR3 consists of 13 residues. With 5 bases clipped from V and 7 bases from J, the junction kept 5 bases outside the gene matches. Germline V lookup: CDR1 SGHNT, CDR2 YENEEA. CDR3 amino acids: CASSPGQTNEQFF. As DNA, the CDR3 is TGTGCCAGCAGCCCGGGACAGACGAATGAGCAGTTCTTC.

The CDR3 loop reads CASSLPGLAGEAPDTQYF. Here the CDR3 DNA reads TGTGCCAGCAGCTTACCGGGACTAGCGGGGGAGGCCCCAGATACGCAGTATTTT. The chain recombines TRBV5-4 with TRBJ2-3; the match to TRBD2 covers 14 bases. From germline, CDR1 is SGHNT and CDR2 YYREEE (reference sequence). The CDR3 covers 18 residues. Unmatched junction bases numbered 9, after V lost 2 bases and J lost 4 bases. Based on the CDR3 plus reference TRBV5-4 and TRBJ2-3, the full variable domain is ETGVTQSPTHLIKTRGQQVTLRCSSQSGHNTVSWYQQALGQGPQFIFQYYREEENGRGNFPPRFSGLQFPNYSSELNVNALELDDSALYLCASSLPGLAGEAPDTQYFGPGTRLTVL.

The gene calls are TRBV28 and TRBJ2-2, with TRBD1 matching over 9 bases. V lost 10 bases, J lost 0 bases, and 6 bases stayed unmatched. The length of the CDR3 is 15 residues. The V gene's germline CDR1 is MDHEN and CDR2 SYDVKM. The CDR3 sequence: CATFGDRANTGELFF. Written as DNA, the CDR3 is TGTGCCACTTTTGGGGACAGGGCGAACACCGGGGAGCTGTTTTTT.